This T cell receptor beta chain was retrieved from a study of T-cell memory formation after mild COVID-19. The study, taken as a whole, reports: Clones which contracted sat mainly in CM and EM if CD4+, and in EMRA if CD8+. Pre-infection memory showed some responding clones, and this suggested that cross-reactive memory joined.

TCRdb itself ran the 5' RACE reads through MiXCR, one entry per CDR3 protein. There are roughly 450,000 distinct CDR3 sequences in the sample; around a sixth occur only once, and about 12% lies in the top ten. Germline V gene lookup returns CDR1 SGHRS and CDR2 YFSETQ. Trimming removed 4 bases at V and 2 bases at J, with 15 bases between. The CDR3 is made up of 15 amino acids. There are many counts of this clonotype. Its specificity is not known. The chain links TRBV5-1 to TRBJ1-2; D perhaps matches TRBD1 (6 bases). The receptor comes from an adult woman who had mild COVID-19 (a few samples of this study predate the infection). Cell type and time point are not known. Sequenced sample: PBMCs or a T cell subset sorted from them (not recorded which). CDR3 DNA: TGCGCCAGCAGCACAGGGACAACGGGGAACTATGGCTACACCTTC. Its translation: CASSTGTTGNYGYTF.